The next 4 T cell receptor beta chains were all read from a single sample in a study of CD8+ T cells in alopecia areata. Sequencing templates came from extracted RNA that was reverse transcribed into cDNA. Repertoires were generated with immunoSEQ multiplex PCR, while TCRdb's copy carries only in-frame clones and drops some. The table records under 350,000 clones, more than 45% of them present only once. Treatment: oral pan-JAK inhibitor, 5-10 mg twice daily. The specimen comprised CD4+ T cells sorted from blood, sampled at week 24, from a patient treated with tofacitinib. The origin of the receptors is a human donor with alopecia areata.

The genes are TRBV30 and TRBJ1-5, with TRBD1 matching over 9 bases. This CDR3 is built from 14 residues. The V and J ends lost 1 base and 7 bases, in that order; junction bases with no gene match: 5. Germline CDR1 reads GTSNPN; CDR2 reads SVGIG (reference sequence). The CDR3 sequence: CAWSGGQGAQPQHF. The CDR3 coding sequence is TGTGCCTGGAGTGGGGGACAGGGAGCCCAGCCCCAGCATTTT.

The CDR3 loop reads CSVEDAGVNYGYTF. The CDR3 DNA is TGCAGCGTTGAAGATGCCGGGGTTAACTATGGCTACACCTTC. The chain is built from TRBV29-1 and TRBJ1-2; no definite D call. Germline V gives CDR1 SQVTM, CDR2 ANQGSEA. The CDR3 sequence is 14 residues long. V lost 0 bases and J 1 base, leaving 9 bases between the germline ends.

The chain joins TRBV29-1 to TRBJ2-3, with D hard to call. This CDR3 comprises 12 residues. Germline V CDR1 and CDR2: SQVTM, ANQGSEA. Between the trimmed V and J ends, which lost 2 bases and 0 bases, there was a span of 3 bases. The chain's CDR3 is CSVEKSTDTQYF. The CDR3 DNA sequence: TGCAGCGTTGAAAAAAGCACAGATACGCAGTATTTT.

The rearrangement links TRBV23-1 to TRBJ1-5; D not resolved. TRBV23-1 falls under the ORF class, with uncertain function. The CDR3 covers 16 residues. With 4 bases removed from V and 10 bases from J, the gap between germline ends came to 23 bases. The CDR3 DNA sequence: TGCGCCAGCAGTCCCCCCTTGCCTTCTGGAATTCATCCCCAGCATTTT. The encoded protein is CASSPPLPSGIHPQHF.